This T cell receptor (beta chain) was profiled in a study of CD8+CD57+ T cells in acquired aplastic anemia. On the study more broadly: The mean DNA yield obtained from sorted CD4+ and CD8+ cells came to 3 to 3.5 ug. Study-wide results and caveats: Overlap between patients and controls comprised twenty-nine CD8+ CDR3 sequences.

CD8+CD57+ cell expansion had been shown by flow cytometry in patients chosen for sequencing. At the time of blood sampling, patients had not yet received any therapy. This clonotype was found a few times. The antigen remains undetermined. Genomic DNA served as template for TCR beta VDJ and CDR3 profiling. In TCRdb, the reads were re-called with MiXCR into one record per CDR3 protein. This sample has 150,000 to 200,000 distinct CDR3 sequences, with around 48% found just once. This CDR3 comprises 20 residues. V gave up 4 bases and J gave up 0 bases; unmatched junction bases: 16. The germline CDR1 and CDR2 sequences are MNHNS and SASEGT.

This TCR was sampled from a human donor with aplastic anemia. The J gene is TRBJ1-1, the V gene TRBV6-1, with 11 bases lining up with TRBD1. Source material: sorted CD4+, CD8+, or CD8+CD57+ T cells (not recorded which) from PBMCs. CDR3 coding DNA: TGTGCCAGCAGTGCCGGGACAGGGGGTCTTTGGCCGACATTGAACACTGAAGCTTTCTTT. The encoded protein is CASSAGTGGLWPTLNTEAFF.